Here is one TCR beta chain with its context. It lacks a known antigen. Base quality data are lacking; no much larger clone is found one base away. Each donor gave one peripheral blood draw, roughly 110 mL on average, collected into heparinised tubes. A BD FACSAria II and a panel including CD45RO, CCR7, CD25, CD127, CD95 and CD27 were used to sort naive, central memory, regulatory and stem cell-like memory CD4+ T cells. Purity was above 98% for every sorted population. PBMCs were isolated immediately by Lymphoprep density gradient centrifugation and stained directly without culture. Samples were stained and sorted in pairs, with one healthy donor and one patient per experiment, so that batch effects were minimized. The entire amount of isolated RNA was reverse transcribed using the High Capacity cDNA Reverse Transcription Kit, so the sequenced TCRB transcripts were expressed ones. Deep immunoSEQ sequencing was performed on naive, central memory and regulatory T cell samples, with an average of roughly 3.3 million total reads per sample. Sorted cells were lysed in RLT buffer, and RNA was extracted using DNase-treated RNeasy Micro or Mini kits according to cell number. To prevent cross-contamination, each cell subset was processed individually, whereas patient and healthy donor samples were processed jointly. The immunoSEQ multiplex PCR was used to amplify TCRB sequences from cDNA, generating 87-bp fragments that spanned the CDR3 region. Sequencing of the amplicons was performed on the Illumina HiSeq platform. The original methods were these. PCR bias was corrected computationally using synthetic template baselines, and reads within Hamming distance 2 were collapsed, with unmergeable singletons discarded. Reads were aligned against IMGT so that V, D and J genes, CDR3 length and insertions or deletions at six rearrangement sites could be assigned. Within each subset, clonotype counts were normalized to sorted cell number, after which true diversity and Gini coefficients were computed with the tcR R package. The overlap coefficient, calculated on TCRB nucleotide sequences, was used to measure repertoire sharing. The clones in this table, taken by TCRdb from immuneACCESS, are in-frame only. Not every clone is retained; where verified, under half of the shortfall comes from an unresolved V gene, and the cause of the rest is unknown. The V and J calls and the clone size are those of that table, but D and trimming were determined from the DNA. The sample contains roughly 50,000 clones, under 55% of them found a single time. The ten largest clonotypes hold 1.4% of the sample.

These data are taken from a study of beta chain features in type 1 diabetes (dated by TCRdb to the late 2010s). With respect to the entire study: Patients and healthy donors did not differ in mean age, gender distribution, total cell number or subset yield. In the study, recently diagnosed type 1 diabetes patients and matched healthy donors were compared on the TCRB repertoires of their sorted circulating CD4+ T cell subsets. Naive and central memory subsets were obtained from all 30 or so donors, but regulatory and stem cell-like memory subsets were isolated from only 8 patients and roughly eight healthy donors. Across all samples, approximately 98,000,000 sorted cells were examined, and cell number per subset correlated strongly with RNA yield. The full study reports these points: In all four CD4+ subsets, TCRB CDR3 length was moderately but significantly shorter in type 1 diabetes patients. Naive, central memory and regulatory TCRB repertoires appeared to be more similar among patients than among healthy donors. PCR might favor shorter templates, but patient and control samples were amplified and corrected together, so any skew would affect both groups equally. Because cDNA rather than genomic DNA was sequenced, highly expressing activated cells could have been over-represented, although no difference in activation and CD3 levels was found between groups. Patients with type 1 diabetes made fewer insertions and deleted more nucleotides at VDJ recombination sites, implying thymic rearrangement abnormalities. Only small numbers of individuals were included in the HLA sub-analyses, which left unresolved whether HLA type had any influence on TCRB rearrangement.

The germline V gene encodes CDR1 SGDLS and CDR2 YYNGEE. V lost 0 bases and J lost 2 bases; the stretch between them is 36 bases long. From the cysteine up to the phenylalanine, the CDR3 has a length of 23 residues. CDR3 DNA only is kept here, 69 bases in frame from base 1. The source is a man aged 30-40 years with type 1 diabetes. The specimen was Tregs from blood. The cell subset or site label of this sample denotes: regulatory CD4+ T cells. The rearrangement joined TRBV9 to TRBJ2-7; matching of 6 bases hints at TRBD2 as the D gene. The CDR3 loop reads CASSVESRWRGLRRGRGTYEQYF. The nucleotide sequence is TGTGCCAGCAGCGTAGAATCAAGGTGGAGGGGTCTTCGGAGGGGACGGGGCACCTACGAGCAGTACTTC.